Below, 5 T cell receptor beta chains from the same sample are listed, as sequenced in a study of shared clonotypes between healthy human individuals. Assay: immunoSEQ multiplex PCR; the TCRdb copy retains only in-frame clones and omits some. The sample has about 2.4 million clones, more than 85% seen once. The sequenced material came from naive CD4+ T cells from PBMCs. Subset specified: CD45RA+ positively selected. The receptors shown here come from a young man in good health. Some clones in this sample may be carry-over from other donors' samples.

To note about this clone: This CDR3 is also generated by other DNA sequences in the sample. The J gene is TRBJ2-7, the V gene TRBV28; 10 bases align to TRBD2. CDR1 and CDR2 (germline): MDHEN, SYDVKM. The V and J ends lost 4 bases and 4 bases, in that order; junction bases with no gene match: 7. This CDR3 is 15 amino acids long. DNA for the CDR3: TGTGCCAGCAGTTCGCCGGGACTAGCGTTGTACGAGCAGTACTTC. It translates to CASSSPGLALYEQYF.

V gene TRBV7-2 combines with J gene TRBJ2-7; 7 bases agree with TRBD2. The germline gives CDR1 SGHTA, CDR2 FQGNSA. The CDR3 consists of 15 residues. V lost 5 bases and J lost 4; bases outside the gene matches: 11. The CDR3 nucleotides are TGTGCCAGCAGCCGGGAAGGGAGCGGGGCGTACGAGCAGTACTTC. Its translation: CASSREGSGAYEQYF.

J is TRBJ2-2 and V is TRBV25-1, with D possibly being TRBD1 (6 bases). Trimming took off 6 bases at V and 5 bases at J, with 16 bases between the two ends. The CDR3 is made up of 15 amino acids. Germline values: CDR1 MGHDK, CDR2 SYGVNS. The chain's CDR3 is CASRRTGLGTGELFF. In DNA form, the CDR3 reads TGTGCCAGCAGGAGAACAGGGCTCGGTACCGGGGAGCTGTTTTTT. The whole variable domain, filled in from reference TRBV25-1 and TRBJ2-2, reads EADIYQTPRYLVIGTGKKITLECSQTMGHDKMYWYQQDPGMELHLIHYSYGVNSTEKGDLSSESTVSRIRTEHFPLTLESARPSHTSQYLCASRRTGLGTGELFFGEGSRLTVL.

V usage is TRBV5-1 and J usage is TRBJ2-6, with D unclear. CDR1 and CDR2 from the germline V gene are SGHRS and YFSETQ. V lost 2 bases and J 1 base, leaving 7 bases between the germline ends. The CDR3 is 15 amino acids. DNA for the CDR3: TGCGCCAGCAGCTTATCAGAGTCTGGGGCCAACGTCCTGACTTTC. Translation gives CASSLSESGANVLTF.

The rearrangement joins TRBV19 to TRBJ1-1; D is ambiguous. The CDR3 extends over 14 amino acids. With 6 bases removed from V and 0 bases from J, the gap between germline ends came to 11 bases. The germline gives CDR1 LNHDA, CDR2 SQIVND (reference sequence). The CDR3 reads CASSRGLMNTEAFF. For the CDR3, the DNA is TGTGCCAGTAGCCGAGGGCTTATGAACACTGAAGCTTTCTTT.